The 5 T cell receptor beta chains below come from one sample, sequenced in a study of blood T cell repertoires in COVID-19. The table came from immunoSEQ multiplex PCR; TCRdb's copy has only in-frame clones and leaves some out. Of hundreds of thousands of clones listed, under 95% are singletons. The sequenced material came from PBMCs or T cells enriched from blood (not recorded which). Source of these receptors: a man in his 60s who had recovered from COVID-19.

V usage is TRBV7-9 and J usage is TRBJ2-3; D may be TRBD1 (7 bases). The V end was cut by 2 bases, the J end by 3 bases, with 15 bases between. Germline CDR1 SEHNR, CDR2 FQNEAQ (reference sequence). The CDR3 covers 16 residues. CDR3 amino acids: CASSLSAGGRTDTQYF. The CDR3 bases are TGTGCCAGCAGCTTATCAGCAGGGGGGCGTACAGATACGCAGTATTTT.

The chain joins TRBV10-1 to TRBJ1-2; 7 nucleotides align to TRBD1. Germline V gives CDR1 WNHNN, CDR2 SYGVQD (reference sequence). The CDR3 sequence is 13 residues long. V lost 6 bases to trimming and J lost 5 bases; unmatched junction nucleotides: 6. This CDR3 reads CASSMGRGYGYTF. DNA for the CDR3: TGCGCCAGCAGCATGGGCAGGGGGTATGGCTACACCTTC.

This chain connects TRBV7-9 to TRBJ1-2; 8 positions match TRBD1. V lost 1 base, J lost 7 bases, and 5 bases stayed unmatched. This CDR3 spans 14 amino acids. CDR1 SEHNR and CDR2 FQNEAQ come from the germline V gene (reference sequence). This chain's CDR3 is CASSLGTGPFGYTF. In DNA form, the CDR3 reads TGTGCCAGCAGCTTAGGGACAGGGCCTTTTGGCTACACCTTC.

This chain connects TRBV24-1 to TRBJ2-2, with TRBD1 matching over 8 bases. The CDR3 spans 14 residues. Losses at the gene ends were 9 bases for V and 6 bases for J; bases not matched to a gene: 8. From germline, CDR1 is KGHDR and CDR2 SFDVKD. Here the CDR3 DNA reads TGTGCCACCGCTGGCCAGGGGGCATCCGGGGAGCTGTTTTTT. Residues: CATAGQGASGELFF.

The chain uses TRBV7-3 and TRBJ2-2; 8 nucleotides match TRBD2. The length of the CDR3 is 18 residues. V lost 1 base and J lost 0; bases outside the gene matches: 7. Germline V gene lookup returns CDR1 SGHTA and CDR2 FQGTGA. The CDR3 is CASSLKGAGGPNTGELFF. The CDR3 DNA reads as TGTGCCAGCAGCTTAAAGGGCGCGGGAGGCCCGAACACCGGGGAGCTGTTTTTT.